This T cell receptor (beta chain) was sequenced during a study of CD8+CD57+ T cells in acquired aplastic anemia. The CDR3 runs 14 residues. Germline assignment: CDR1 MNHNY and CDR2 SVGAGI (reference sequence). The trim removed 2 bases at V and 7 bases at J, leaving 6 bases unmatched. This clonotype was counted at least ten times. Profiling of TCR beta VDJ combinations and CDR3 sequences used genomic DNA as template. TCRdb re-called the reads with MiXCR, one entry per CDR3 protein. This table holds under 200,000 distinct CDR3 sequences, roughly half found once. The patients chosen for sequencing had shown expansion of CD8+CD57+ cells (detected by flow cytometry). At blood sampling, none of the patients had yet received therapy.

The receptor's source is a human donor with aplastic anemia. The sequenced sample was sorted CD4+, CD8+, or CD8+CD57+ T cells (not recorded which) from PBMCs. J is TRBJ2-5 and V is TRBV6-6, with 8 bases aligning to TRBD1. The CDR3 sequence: CASSYPGQGPTQYF. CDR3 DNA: TGTGCCAGCAGTTACCCAGGACAGGGTCCGACCCAGTACTTC.